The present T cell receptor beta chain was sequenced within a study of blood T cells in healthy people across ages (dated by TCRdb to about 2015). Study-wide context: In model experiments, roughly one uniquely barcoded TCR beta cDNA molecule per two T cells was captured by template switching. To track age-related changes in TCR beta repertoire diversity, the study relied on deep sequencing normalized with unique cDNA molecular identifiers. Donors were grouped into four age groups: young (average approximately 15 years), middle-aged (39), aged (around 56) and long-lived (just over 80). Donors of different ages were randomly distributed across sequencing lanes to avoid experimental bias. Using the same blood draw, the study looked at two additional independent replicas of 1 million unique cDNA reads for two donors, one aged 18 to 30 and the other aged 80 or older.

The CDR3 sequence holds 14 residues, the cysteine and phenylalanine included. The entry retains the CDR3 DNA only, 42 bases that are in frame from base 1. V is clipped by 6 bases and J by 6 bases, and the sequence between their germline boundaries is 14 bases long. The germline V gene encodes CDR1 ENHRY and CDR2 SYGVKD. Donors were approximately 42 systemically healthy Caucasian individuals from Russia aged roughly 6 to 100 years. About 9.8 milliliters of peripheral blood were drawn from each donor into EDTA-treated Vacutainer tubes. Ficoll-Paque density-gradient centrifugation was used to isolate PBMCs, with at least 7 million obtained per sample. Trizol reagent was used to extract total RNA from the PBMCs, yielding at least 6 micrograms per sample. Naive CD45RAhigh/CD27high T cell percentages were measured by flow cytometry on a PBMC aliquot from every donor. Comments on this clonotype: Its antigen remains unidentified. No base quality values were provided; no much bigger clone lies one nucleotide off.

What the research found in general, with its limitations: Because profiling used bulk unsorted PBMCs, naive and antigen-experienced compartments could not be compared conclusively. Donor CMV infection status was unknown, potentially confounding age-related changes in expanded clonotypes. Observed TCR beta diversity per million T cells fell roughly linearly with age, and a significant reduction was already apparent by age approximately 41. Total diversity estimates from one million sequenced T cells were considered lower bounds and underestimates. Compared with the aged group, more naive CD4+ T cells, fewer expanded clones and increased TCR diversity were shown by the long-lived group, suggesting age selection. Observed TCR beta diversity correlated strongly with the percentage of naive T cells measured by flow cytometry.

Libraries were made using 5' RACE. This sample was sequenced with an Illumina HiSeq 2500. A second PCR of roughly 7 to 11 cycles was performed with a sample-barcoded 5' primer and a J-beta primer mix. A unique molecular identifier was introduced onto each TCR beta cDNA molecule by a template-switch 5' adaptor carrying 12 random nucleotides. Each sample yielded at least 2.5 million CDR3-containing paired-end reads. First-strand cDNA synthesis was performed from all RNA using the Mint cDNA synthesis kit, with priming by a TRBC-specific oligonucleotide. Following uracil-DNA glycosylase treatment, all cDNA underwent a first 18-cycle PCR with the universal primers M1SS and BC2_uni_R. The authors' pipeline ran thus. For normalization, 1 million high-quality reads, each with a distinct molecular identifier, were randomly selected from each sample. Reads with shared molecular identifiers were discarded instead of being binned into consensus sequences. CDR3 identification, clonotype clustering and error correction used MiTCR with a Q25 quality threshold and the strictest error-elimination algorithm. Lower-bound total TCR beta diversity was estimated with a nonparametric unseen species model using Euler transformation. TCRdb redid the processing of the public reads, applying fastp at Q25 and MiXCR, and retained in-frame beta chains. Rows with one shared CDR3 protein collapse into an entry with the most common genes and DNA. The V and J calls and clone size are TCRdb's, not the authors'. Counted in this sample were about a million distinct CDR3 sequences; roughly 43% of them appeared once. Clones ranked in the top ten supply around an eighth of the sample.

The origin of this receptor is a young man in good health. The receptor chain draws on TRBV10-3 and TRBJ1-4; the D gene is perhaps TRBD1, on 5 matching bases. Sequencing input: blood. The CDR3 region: CAIRKGFADEKLFF. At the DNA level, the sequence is TGTGCCATCAGGAAGGGGTTCGCGGATGAAAAACTGTTTTTT.